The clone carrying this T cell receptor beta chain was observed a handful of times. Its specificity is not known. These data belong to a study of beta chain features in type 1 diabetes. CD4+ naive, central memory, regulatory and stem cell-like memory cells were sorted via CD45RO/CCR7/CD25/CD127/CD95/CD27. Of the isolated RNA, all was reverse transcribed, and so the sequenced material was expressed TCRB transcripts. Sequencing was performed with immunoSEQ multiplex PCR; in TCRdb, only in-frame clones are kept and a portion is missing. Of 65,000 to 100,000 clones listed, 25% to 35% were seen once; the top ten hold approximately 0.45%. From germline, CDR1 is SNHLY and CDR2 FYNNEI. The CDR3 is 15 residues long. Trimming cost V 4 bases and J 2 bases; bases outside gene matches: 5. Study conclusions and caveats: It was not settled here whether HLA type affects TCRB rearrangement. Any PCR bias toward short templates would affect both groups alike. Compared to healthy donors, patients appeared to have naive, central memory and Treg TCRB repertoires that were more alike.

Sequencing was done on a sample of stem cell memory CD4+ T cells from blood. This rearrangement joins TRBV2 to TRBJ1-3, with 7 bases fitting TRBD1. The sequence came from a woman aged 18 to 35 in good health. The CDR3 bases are TGTGCCAGCAGTGTACAGGGGAACACTGGAAACACCATATATTTT. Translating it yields CASSVQGNTGNTIYF.